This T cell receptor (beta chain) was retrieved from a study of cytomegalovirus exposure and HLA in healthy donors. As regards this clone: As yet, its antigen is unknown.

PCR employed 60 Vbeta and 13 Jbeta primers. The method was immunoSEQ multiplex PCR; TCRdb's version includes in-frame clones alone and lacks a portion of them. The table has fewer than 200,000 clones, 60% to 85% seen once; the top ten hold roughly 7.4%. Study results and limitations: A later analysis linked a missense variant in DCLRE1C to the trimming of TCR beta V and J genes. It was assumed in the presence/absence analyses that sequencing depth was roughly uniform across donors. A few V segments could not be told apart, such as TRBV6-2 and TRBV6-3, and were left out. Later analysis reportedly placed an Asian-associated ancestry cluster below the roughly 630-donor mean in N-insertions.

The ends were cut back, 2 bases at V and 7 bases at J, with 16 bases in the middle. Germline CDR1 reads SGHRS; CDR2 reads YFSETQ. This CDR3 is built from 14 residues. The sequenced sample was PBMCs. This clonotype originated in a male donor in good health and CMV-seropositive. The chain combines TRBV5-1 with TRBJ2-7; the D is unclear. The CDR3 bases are TGCGCCAGCAGCTTAGCCCCACGAGACGGGGAGCAGTACTTC. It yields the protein CASSLAPRDGEQYF.